This T cell receptor beta chain was sequenced in a study of CD4 T cells in relation to SARS-CoV-2 and coronaviruses. Assay used: immunoSEQ multiplex PCR; TCRdb lists only in-frame clones, some missing. The sample shows roughly 60,000 clones, about 95% of them seen only once. Unexposed donor CD4+ T cells date from about 2011-2019, before the COVID-19 pandemic. CD4 enrichment then naive enrichment separated naive from memory CD4+ cells. The receptor was isolated from a human donor in good health. Sequenced sample: naive CD4+ T cells from PBMCs. Subset specified: naive CD4+ T cells isolated by negative enrichment.

CDR3 loop: CASRDAGKRGDYEQYF. The CDR3 DNA follows: TGTGCCAGCAGGGACGCCGGGAAACGAGGGGACTACGAGCAGTACTTC. The rearrangement uses TRBV27 and TRBJ2-7, with D perhaps matching TRBD1 or TRBD2 (5 bases each). This CDR3 comprises 16 residues. Trimming left V 6 bases short and J 3 bases short, with 21 bases between. Germline assignment: CDR1 MNHEY and CDR2 SMNVEV (reference sequence).